This T cell receptor (beta chain) was sequenced for a study of T cell clonotyping in hematopoietic cell transplantation. This CDR3 is 15 amino acids long. The germline gives CDR1 MNHEY, CDR2 SMNVEV (reference sequence). Germline trimming cut 5 bases from V and 2 bases from J; bases unmatched to any gene: 6. This table comes from immunoSEQ multiplex PCR, and its TCRdb copy is limited to in-frame clones, with some not included. The table includes thousands of clones, roughly 98% detected once. The chain uses TRBV27 and TRBJ2-1; TRBD1 aligns across 7 bases. This specimen consisted of PBMCs, obtained 30 days after allogeneic stem cell transplant. The source of this sequence is a male patient aged 60 to 75 who had an allogeneic stem cell transplant from a related donor, so the T cells may come from the graft donor. Some clones in this sample may be carry-over from other donors' samples. CDR3 sequence reads: CASSPGTETYNEQFF. CDR3 nucleotide sequence: TGTGCCAGCAGTCCCGGGACAGAGACCTACAATGAGCAGTTCTTC.